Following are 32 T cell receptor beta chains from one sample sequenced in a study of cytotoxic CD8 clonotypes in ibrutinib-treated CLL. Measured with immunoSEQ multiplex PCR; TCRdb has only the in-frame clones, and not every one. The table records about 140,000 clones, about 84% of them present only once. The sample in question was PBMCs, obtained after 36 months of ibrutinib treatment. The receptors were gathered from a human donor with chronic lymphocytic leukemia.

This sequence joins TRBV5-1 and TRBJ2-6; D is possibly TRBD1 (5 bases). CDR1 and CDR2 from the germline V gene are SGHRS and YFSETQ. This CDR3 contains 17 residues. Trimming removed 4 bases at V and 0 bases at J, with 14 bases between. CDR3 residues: CASSPATASSGANVLTF. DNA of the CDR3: TGCGCCAGCAGCCCGGCGACAGCCAGCTCTGGGGCCAACGTCCTGACTTTC.

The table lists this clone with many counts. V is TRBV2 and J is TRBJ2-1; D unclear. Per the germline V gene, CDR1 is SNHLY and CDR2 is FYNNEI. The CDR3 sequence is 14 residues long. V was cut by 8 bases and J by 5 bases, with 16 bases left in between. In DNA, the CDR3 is TGTGCCAGCGCAACCCGGGTTACCGACAATGAGCAGTTCTTC. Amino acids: CASATRVTDNEQFF.

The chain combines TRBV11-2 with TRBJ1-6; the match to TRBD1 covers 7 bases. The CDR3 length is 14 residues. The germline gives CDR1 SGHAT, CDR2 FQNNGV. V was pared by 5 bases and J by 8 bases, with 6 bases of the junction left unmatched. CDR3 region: CASSNSQGDSPLHF. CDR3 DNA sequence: TGTGCCAGCAGCAATTCCCAGGGGGATTCACCCCTCCACTTT.

The CDR3 coding sequence is TGTGCCAGCAAGGGGTTTGGGAACACCGGGGAGCTGTTTTTT. Residues: CASKGFGNTGELFF. The chain is built from TRBV5-4 and TRBJ2-2, with a tentative D call TRBD1 (5 bases). This CDR3 contains 14 residues. Deletions cut 6 bases from V and 1 base from J, with 10 bases between. Germline CDR1 SGHNT, CDR2 YYREEE (reference sequence).

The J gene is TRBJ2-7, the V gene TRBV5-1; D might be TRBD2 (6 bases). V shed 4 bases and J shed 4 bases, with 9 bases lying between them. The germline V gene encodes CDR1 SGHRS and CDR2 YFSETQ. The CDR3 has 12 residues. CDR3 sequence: CASSQGLYEQYF. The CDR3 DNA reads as TGCGCCAGCAGCCAAGGACTATACGAGCAGTACTTC.

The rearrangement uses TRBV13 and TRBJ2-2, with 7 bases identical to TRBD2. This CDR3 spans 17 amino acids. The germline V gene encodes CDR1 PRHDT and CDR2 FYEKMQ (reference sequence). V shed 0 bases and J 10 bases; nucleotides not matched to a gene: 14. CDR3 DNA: TGTGCCAGCAGCTTAGGCATGGGGACTAATGATCTTGAGGAGCTGTTTTTT. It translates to CASSLGMGTNDLEELFF.

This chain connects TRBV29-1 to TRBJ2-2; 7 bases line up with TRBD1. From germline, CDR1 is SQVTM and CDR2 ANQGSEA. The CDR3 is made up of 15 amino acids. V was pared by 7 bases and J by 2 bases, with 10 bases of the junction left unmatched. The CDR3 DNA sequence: TGCAGCGCTTCTTCCGGGACAGCCAACACCGGGGAGCTGTTTTTT. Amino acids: CSASSGTANTGELFF.

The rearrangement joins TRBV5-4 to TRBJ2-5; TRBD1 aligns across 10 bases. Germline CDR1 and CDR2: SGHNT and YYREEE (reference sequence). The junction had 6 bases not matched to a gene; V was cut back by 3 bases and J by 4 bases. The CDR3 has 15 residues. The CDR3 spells CASSSNRDRGETQYF. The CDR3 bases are TGTGCCAGCAGCTCGAACCGGGACAGGGGAGAGACCCAGTACTTC.

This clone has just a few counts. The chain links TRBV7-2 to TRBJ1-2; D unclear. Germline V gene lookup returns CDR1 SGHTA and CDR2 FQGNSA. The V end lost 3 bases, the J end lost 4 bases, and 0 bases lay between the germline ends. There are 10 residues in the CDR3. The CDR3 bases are TGTGCCAGCAGCTTCTATGGCTACACCTTC. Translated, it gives CASSFYGYTF.

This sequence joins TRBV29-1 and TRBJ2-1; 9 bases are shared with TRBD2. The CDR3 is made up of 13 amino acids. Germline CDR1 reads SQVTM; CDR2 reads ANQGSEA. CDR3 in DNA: TGCAGTCTAGCGGGGCACTCCTACAATGAGCAGTTCTTC. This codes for CSLAGHSYNEQFF.

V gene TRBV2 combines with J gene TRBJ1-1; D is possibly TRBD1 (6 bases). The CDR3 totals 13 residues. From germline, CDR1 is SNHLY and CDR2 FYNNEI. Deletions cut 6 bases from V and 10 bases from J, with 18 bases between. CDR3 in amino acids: CASRLTGRRGAFF. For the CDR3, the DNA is TGTGCCAGCAGACTTACAGGGAGGAGAGGAGCTTTCTTT.

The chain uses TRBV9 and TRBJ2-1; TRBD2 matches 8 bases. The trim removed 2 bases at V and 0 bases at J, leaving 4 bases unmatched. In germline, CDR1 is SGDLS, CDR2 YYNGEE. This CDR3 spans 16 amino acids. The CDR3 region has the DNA TGTGCCAGCAGCGTTTCCGGGACTAGCTCCTACAATGAGCAGTTCTTC. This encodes CASSVSGTSSYNEQFF.

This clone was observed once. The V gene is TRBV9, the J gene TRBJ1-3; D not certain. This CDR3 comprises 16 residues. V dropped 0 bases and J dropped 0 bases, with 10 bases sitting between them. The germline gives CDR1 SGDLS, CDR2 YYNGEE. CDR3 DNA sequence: TGTGCCAGCAGCGTAGCGTTGAGGTACTCTGGAAACACCATATATTTT. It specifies CASSVALRYSGNTIYF.

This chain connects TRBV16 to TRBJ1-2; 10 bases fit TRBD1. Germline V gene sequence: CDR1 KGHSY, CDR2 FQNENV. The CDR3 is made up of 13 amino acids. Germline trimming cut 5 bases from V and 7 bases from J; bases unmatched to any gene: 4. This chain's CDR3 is CASSDRGLAGYTF. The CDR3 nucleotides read TGTGCCAGCAGCGACAGGGGGCTAGCTGGCTACACCTTC.

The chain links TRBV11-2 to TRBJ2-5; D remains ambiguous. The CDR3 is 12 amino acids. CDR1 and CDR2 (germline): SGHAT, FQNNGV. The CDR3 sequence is CASSWAGETQYF. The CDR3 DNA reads TGTGCGAGCTCTTGGGCCGGAGAGACCCAGTACTTC.

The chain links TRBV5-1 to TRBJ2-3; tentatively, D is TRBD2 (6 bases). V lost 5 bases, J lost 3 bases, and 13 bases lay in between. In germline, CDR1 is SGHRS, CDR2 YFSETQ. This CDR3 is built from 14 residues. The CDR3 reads CASREGPQTDTQYF. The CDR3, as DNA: TGCGCCAGCAGGGAGGGCCCCCAAACAGATACGCAGTATTTT.

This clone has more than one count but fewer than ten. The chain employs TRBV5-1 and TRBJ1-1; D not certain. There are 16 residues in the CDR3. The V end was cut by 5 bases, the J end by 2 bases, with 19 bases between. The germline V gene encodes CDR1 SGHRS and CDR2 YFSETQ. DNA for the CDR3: TGCGCCAGCAGATTTCAGAGTCGTCTCTTTAACACTGAAGCTTTCTTT. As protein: CASRFQSRLFNTEAFF.

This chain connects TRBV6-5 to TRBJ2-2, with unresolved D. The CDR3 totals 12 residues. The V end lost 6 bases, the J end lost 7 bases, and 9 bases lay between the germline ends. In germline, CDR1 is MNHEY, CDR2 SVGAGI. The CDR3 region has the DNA TGTGCCAGCAGCCGGGCCGTCGGGGAGCTGTTTTTT. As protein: CASSRAVGELFF.

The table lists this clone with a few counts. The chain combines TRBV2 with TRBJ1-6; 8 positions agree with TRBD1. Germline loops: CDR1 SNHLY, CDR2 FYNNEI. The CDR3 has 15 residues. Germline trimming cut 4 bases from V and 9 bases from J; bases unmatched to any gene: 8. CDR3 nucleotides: TGTGCCAGCAGTGTCGACAGGGGATTGGGTTCACCCCTCCACTTT. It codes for CASSVDRGLGSPLHF.

CDR3 DNA: TGCGCCAGCAGCTTGCAGGGGGCCGTGTTCGATGGCTACACCTTC. This translates into CASSLQGAVFDGYTF. The rearrangement links TRBV5-1 to TRBJ1-2; 8 bases match TRBD1. The CDR3 has 15 residues. V was clipped by 1 base and J by 6 bases; unmatched bases: 8. Germline assignment: CDR1 SGHRS and CDR2 YFSETQ.

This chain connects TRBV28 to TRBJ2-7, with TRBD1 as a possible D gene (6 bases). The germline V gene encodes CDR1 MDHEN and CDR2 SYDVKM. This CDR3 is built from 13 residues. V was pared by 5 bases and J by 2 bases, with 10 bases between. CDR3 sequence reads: CASSPGQPYEQYF. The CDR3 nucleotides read TGTGCCAGCAGTCCCGGACAGCCCTACGAGCAGTACTTC. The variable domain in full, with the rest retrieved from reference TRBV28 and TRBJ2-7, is DVKVTQSSRYLVKRTGEKVFLECVQDMDHENMFWYRQDPGLGLRLIYFSYDVKMKEKGDIPEGYSVSREKKERFSLILESASTNQTSMYLCASSPGQPYEQYFGPGTRLTVT.

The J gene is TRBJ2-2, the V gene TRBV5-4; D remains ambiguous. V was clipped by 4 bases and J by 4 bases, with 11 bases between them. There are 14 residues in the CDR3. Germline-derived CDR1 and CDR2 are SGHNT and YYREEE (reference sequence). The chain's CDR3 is CASSTVAFTGELFF. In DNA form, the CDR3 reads TGTGCCAGCAGCACAGTTGCGTTCACCGGGGAGCTGTTTTTT.

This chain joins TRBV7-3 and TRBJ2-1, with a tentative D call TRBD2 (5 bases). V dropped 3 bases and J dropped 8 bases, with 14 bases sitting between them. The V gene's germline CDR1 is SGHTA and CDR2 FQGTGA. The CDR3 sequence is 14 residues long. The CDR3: CASSFSPREDEQFF. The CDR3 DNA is TGTGCCAGCAGCTTCTCTCCCCGGGAAGATGAGCAGTTCTTC. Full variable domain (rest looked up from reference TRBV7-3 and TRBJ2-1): GAGVSQTPSNKVTEKGKYVELRCDPISGHTALYWYRQSLGQGPEFLIYFQGTGAADDSGLPNDRFFAVRPEGSVSTLKIQRTERGDSAVYLCASSFSPREDEQFFGPGTRLTVL.

The CDR3 here is CASSYSPRGGKSEQYF. In nucleotides, the CDR3 is TGTGCCAGCAGTTACTCTCCCAGGGGTGGTAAATCCGAGCAGTACTTC. The gene calls are TRBV6-5 and TRBJ2-7; D possibly corresponds to TRBD1 (6 bases). V shed 0 bases and J shed 6 bases, with 18 bases lying between them. CDR1 and CDR2 (germline): MNHEY, SVGAGI. This CDR3 spans 16 amino acids.

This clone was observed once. The CDR3 loop is CASQLWEGTGELFF. The CDR3 DNA is TGTGCCAGCCAGTTATGGGAGGGCACCGGGGAGCTGTTTTTT. The gene calls are TRBV6-5 and TRBJ2-2, with 7 bases matching TRBD2. Germline V gene sequence: CDR1 MNHEY, CDR2 SVGAGI. The V and J ends lost 8 bases and 4 bases, in that order; junction bases with no gene match: 7. CDR3 length: 14 amino acids.

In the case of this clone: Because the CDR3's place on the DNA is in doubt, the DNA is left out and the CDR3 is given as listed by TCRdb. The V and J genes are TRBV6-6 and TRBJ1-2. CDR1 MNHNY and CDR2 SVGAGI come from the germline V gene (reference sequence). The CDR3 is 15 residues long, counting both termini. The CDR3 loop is CASILGRGTSYGYTF.

CDR3 sequence: CASSVGPQKADEQYF. CDR3 coding DNA: TGTGCCAGCAGCGTAGGACCCCAGAAGGCGGACGAGCAGTACTTC. The chain links TRBV9 to TRBJ2-7; no reliable D call. This CDR3 comprises 15 residues. Per germline, CDR1 SGDLS and CDR2 YYNGEE. V was cut by 0 bases and J by 5 bases, with 15 bases left in between.

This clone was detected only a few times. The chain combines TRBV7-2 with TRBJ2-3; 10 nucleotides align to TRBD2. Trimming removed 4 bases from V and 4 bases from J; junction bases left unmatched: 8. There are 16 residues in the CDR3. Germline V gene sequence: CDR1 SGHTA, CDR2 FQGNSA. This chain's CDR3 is CASSWGSGGFADTQYF. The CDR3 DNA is TGTGCCAGCAGCTGGGGTAGCGGGGGGTTCGCAGATACGCAGTATTTT.

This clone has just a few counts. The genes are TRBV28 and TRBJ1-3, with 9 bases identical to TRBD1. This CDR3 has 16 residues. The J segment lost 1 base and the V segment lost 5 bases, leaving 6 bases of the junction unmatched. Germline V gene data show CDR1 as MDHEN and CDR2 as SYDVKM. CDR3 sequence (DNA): TGTGCCAGCAGTAAGGGGACAGGGTTTTCTGGAAACACCATATATTTT. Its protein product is CASSKGTGFSGNTIYF.

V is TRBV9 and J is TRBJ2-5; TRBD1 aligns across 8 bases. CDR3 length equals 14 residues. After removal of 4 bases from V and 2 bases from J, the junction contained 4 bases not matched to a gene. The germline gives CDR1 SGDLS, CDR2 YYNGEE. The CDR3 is CASSRGTGQETQYF. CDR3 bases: TGTGCCAGCAGCCGCGGGACAGGACAAGAGACCCAGTACTTC.

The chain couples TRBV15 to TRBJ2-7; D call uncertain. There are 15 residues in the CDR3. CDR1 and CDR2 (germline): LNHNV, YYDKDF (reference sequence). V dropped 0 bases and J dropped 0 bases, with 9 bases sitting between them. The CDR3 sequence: CATSREARSSYEQYF. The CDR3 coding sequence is TGTGCCACCAGCAGAGAAGCCCGGAGCTCCTACGAGCAGTACTTC.

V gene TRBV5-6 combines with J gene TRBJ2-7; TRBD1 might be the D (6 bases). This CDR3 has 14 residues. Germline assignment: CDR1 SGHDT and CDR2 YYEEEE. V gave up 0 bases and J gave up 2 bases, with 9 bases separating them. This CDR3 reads CASSLGGQTYEQYF. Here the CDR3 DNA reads TGTGCCAGCAGCTTGGGTGGACAGACCTACGAGCAGTACTTC.